The 9 T cell receptor beta chains reported below all come from one sample, sequenced in a study of identical twins. TCRdb used MiXCR to reprocess the 5' RACE reads, holding one entry per CDR3 protein. The repertoire holds fewer than 250,000 distinct CDR3 sequences, roughly a tenth seen once, with 4% to 6% in the top ten. Specimen: memory (CD45RO+) T cells sorted from blood. These receptors came from a woman aged 18-35 years in good health.

This clonotype was seen at least ten times. The chain combines TRBV7-2 with TRBJ2-7; unclear D gene. V lost 5 bases to trimming and J lost 2 bases, with 7 bases between them. Germline V gene lookup returns CDR1 SGHTA and CDR2 FQGNSA. This CDR3 contains 12 residues. CDR3 nucleotide sequence: TGTGCCAGCAGCCTCTCCACCTACGAGCAGTACTTC. Its protein is CASSLSTYEQYF.

This clonotype was counted only a few times. V and J are TRBV4-3 and TRBJ1-2, with D possibly matching TRBD1 (5 bases). Trimming left V 0 bases short and J 4 bases short, with 24 bases between. The germline CDR1 and CDR2 sequences are LGHNA and YSLEER. The CDR3 spans 19 residues. CDR3 DNA sequence: TGCGCCAGCAGCCAAGATCACCATCCCGGGACCCTATTGGGCTATGGCTACACCTTC. Translated: CASSQDHHPGTLLGYGYTF.

This clonotype was counted only a few times. V gene TRBV5-4 combines with J gene TRBJ2-1, with 9 bases matching TRBD1. Germline V gene data show CDR1 as SGHNT and CDR2 as YYREEE (reference sequence). The length of the CDR3 is 15 residues. V lost 4 bases, J lost 15 bases, and 17 bases stayed unmatched. The CDR3 protein is CASSLVEGQGSTLFF. CDR3 DNA sequence: TGTGCCAGCAGCCTCGTGGAGGGACAGGGCTCGACTCTGTTCTTC. Full variable domain (missing parts from reference TRBV5-4 and TRBJ2-1): ETGVTQSPTHLIKTRGQQVTLRCSSQSGHNTVSWYQQALGQGPQFIFQYYREEENGRGNFPPRFSGLQFPNYSSELNVNALELDDSALYLCASSLVEGQGSTLFFGPGTRLTVL.

The rearrangement uses TRBV7-9 and TRBJ2-4, with D possibly being TRBD2 (6 bases). Between the trimmed V and J ends, which lost 4 bases and 0 bases, there was a span of 10 bases. CDR3 length equals 15 residues. The germline V gene encodes CDR1 SEHNR and CDR2 FQNEAQ (reference sequence). CDR3 nucleotides: TGTGCCAGCAGCTGGGACTCGCTAGCCAAAAACATTCAGTACTTC. This sequence encodes CASSWDSLAKNIQYF.

In this sample, this clonotype turned up a few times. The V gene is TRBV20-1, the J gene TRBJ1-2; 7 bases fit TRBD1. This CDR3 contains 13 residues. V was clipped by 3 bases and J by 4 bases; unmatched bases: 5. Germline V gene lookup returns CDR1 DFQATT and CDR2 SNEGSKA (reference sequence). CDR3 in DNA: TGCAGTGCTAGCGTGCGGACAGGCTATGGCTACACCTTC. Its translation is CSASVRTGYGYTF.

This clonotype was found a few times. The chain has TRBV5-1 and TRBJ2-7, with D perhaps matching TRBD1 (5 bases). Germline V gene data show CDR1 as SGHRS and CDR2 as YFSETQ. CDR3 length equals 16 residues. Trimming removed 0 bases at V and 7 bases at J, with 20 bases between. In DNA form, the CDR3 reads TGCGCCAGCAGCTTGGGGACCAGGGCGAACTCTAGGGAGCAGTACTTC. It translates to CASSLGTRANSREQYF.

The V call is TRBV24-1, the J call TRBJ2-3; 8 nucleotides align to TRBD2. The V gene's germline CDR1 is KGHDR and CDR2 SFDVKD. The ends lost 4 bases at V and 1 base at J; junction bases unmatched: 3. The CDR3 extends over 15 amino acids. The CDR3 sequence is CATSDPGLGTDTQYF. CDR3 coding DNA: TGTGCCACCAGTGACCCGGGACTAGGCACAGATACGCAGTATTTT.

The chain recombines TRBV6-2 or TRBV6-3 with TRBJ2-5; D remains ambiguous. The CDR3 runs 14 residues. The germline gives CDR1 MNHEY, CDR2 SVGEGT. V shed 2 bases and J shed 7 bases, with 14 bases lying between them. CDR3 sequence (DNA): TGTGCCAGCAGTTACGCGACTGGTTACGGGACCCAGTACTTC. The encoded protein is CASSYATGYGTQYF.

This clonotype was detected a few times. The V gene is TRBV12-5, the J gene TRBJ2-3; D gene ambiguous. The CDR3 covers 13 residues. Germline lookup yields CDR1 LGHNT and CDR2 FRNRAP. V lost 3 bases and J 0 bases, leaving 4 bases between the germline ends. The CDR3 coding sequence is TGTGCTAGTGGTTTTGGTAGCACAGATACGCAGTATTTT. The encoded protein is CASGFGSTDTQYF. Full variable domain (missing parts from reference TRBV12-5 and TRBJ2-3): DARVTQTPRHKVTEMGQEVTMRCQPILGHNTVFWYRQTMMQGLELLAYFRNRAPLDDSGMPKDRFSAEMPDATLATLKIQPSEPRDSAVYFCASGFGSTDTQYFGPGTRLTVL.